This passage covers 26 T cell receptor beta chains from one sample sequenced in a study of T-cell memory formation after mild COVID-19. From the 5' RACE reads, TCRdb called clonotypes with MiXCR, one entry per CDR3 protein. Of under 600,000 distinct CDR3 sequences in the sample, roughly a fifth were seen once. Sequenced material: PBMCs or a T cell subset sorted from them (not recorded which). Receptor source: an adult woman who had mild COVID-19 (a few samples of this study predate the infection). Cell type and time point are not known.

This clonotype was detected only a few times. The junction departs from germline at one end; a sequencing error may be responsible. This chain connects TRBV7-6 to TRBJ1-1; 7 bases fit TRBD1. The CDR3 is 15 amino acids. Per germline, CDR1 SGHVS and CDR2 FNYEAQ. The CDR3 coding sequence is TGTGCCAGCAGCTTAGTGGGGGGACAGAACACTGAGGCTTTCTTT. It yields the protein CASSLVGGQNTEAFF.

The table lists this clonotype with a few counts. CDR3 residues: CASSPVLAAYEQYF. The CDR3 nucleotides read TGTGCCAGCAGCCCCGTCCTAGCGGCCTACGAGCAGTACTTC. The V gene is TRBV12-3 or TRBV12-4, the J gene TRBJ2-7; 7 bases match TRBD2. The V segment lost 6 bases and the J segment 2 bases; nucleotides outside the gene matches: 7. This CDR3 is built from 14 residues.

This clonotype came up many times. Written as DNA, the CDR3 is TGTGCCAGCAGCTCCCCGTATGGGACTAGCGGGGCCTACAATGAGCAGTTCTTC. Its protein product is CASSSPYGTSGAYNEQFF. This chain links TRBV7-6 with TRBJ2-1; TRBD2 matches at 13 bases. The CDR3 sequence is 18 residues long. With V trimmed by 4 bases and J by 2 bases, 8 bases remained unmatched. Germline V gene data show CDR1 as SGHVS and CDR2 as FNYEAQ.

With respect to this clonotype: The junction does not match germline at one end; this may be a read error. The genes are TRBV5-1 and TRBJ2-7; tentative D call: TRBD2 (6 bases). Germline V gene data show CDR1 as SGHRS and CDR2 as YFSETQ. The CDR3 covers 15 residues. The CDR3 is CASSLGRSSSYEQYF. CDR3 sequence (DNA): TGCGCCAGCAGTTTGGGGAGGTCGAGCTCCTACGAGCAGTACTTC.

This clonotype was counted ten times or more. This chain uses TRBV29-1 with TRBJ1-1, with D possibly TRBD1 on 6 matching bases. The CDR3 has 13 residues. Trimming pared 4 bases from V and 9 bases from J, leaving 18 bases between. Germline values: CDR1 SQVTM, CDR2 ANQGSEA. The DNA of the CDR3 is TGCAGCGTTGCGGGCAGGGGAAACCTGAAAGCTTTCTTT. Translation: CSVAGRGNLKAFF.

The chain combines TRBV24-1 with TRBJ2-5, with 7 bases fitting TRBD2. The CDR3 totals 15 residues. The V segment lost 11 bases and the J segment 2 bases; nucleotides outside the gene matches: 13. CDR1 is KGHDR, CDR2 SFDVKD, per germline. The CDR3 here is CAISTAGTTQETQYF. The CDR3 nucleotides read TGTGCCATTTCAACGGCCGGGACTACTCAAGAGACCCAGTACTTC.

The chain uses TRBV5-6 and TRBJ1-2; D is unclear. The germline CDR1 and CDR2 sequences are SGHDT and YYEEEE. V lost 2 bases and J 4 bases, leaving 9 bases between the germline ends. The CDR3 contains 13 residues. The CDR3 is CASSFQESYGYTF. For the CDR3, the DNA is TGTGCCAGCAGCTTCCAAGAGAGCTATGGCTACACCTTC. Full variable domain (rest looked up from reference TRBV5-6 and TRBJ1-2): DAGVTQSPTHLIKTRGQQVTLRCSPKSGHDTVSWYQQALGQGPQFIFQYYEEEERQRGNFPDRFSGHQFPNYSSELNVNALLLGDSALYLCASSFQESYGYTFGSGTRLTVV.

This clonotype has ten or more counts. This rearrangement joins TRBV20-1 to TRBJ1-2, with D perhaps matching TRBD1 (6 bases). Germline V gene data show CDR1 as DFQATT and CDR2 as SNEGSKA (reference sequence). V lost 6 bases to trimming and J lost 0 bases, with 26 bases between them. CDR3 length equals 18 residues. The CDR3 loop is CSAARQAFSATPNYGYTF. Written as DNA, the CDR3 is TGCAGTGCGGCGAGACAGGCATTCTCTGCGACCCCTAACTATGGCTACACCTTC.

This sequence joins TRBV12-3 or TRBV12-4 and TRBJ2-5; weak D call: TRBD1 (5 bases). CDR3 length equals 13 residues. Trimming removed 6 bases at V and 1 base at J, with 9 bases between. The CDR3 spells CASRLDIQETQYF. DNA for the CDR3: TGTGCCAGCAGGTTGGACATCCAAGAGACCCAGTACTTC.

The table lists this clonotype with a few counts. The rearrangement joins TRBV3-1 to TRBJ2-1, with 10 bases identical to TRBD1. CDR1 and CDR2 (germline): LGHDT, YNNKEL (reference sequence). After removal of 4 bases from V and 6 bases from J, the junction contained 9 bases not matched to a gene. The length of the CDR3 is 16 residues. The CDR3 loop reads CASSPGQGGLLNEQFF. The CDR3 DNA reads as TGTGCCAGCAGCCCAGGACAGGGGGGGCTTCTCAATGAGCAGTTCTTC.

This chain links TRBV5-5 with TRBJ2-7; either TRBD1 or TRBD2 may supply D (5 bases each). The CDR3 runs 16 residues. Germline CDR1 is SGHKS and CDR2 is YYEKEE (reference sequence). Trimming shortened V by 0 bases and J by 0 bases, and 13 bases separated the two germline ends. CDR3 bases: TGTGCCAGCAGCTTGGGGCCGGGAAGGGGCTCCTACGAGCAGTACTTC. Translating gives CASSLGPGRGSYEQYF.

The CDR3 is CSVEVEESYEQYF. The CDR3, as DNA: TGCAGCGTTGAAGTCGAGGAGTCCTACGAGCAGTACTTC. V and J are TRBV29-1 and TRBJ2-7; D not certain. The germline V gene has CDR1 SQVTM and CDR2 ANQGSEA. Trimming pared 1 base from V and 1 base from J, leaving 8 bases between. This CDR3 has 13 amino acids.

This clonotype has a handful of counts. The genes are TRBV30 and TRBJ2-1, with 10 bases fitting TRBD1. There are 16 residues in the CDR3. CDR1 and CDR2 from the germline V gene are GTSNPN and SVGIG (reference sequence). V was pared by 3 bases and J by 0 bases, with 5 bases of the junction left unmatched. The CDR3 DNA sequence: TGTGCCTGGAGCGGGACAGGGGTTAGCTCCTACAATGAGCAGTTCTTC. Its translation: CAWSGTGVSSYNEQFF.

The chain recombines TRBV6-2 or TRBV6-3 with TRBJ1-6; D perhaps matches TRBD1 (5 bases). Per the germline V gene, CDR1 is MNHEY and CDR2 is SVGEGT. The CDR3 is made up of 16 amino acids. Trimming removed 3 bases at V and 3 bases at J, with 12 bases between. The CDR3 loop is CASSYPLDSYNSPLHF. The CDR3, as DNA: TGTGCCAGCAGTTATCCCCTTGACAGCTATAATTCACCCCTCCACTTT.

This chain uses TRBV20-1 with TRBJ2-7, with TRBD1 identical over 10 bases. Looked up from germline, CDR1 is DFQATT and CDR2 is SNEGSKA (reference sequence). The CDR3 contains 12 residues. Unmatched junction bases numbered 4, after V lost 6 bases and J lost 5 bases. The CDR3, as DNA: TGCAGTGCGTCCGGGACAGGGGACGAGCAGTACTTC. Protein: CSASGTGDEQYF.

The chain links TRBV20-1 to TRBJ2-3; TRBD2 agrees at 14 bases. Trimming at V came to 2 bases and at J to 4 bases, leaving 5 bases not matched to a gene. Per germline, CDR1 DFQATT and CDR2 SNEGSKA (reference sequence). This CDR3 is built from 16 residues. CDR3 DNA: TGCAGTGCTAGAACGGGACTAGCGGGAGTCGCAGATACGCAGTATTTT. Translated, it gives CSARTGLAGVADTQYF.

The rearrangement links TRBV30 to TRBJ1-4; D ambiguous. CDR1 and CDR2 (germline): GTSNPN, SVGIG (reference sequence). The CDR3 loop spans 13 amino acids. V lost 3 bases to trimming and J lost 6 bases, with 11 bases between them. CDR3 loop: CAWRVQADEKLFF. The CDR3 nucleotides read TGTGCCTGGAGGGTGCAGGCGGATGAAAAACTGTTTTTT.

The rearrangement uses TRBV7-2 and TRBJ1-1, with D unresolved. The length of the CDR3 is 12 residues. Trimming took off 6 bases at V and 4 bases at J, with 9 bases between the two ends. Looked up from germline, CDR1 is SGHTA and CDR2 is FQGNSA. For the CDR3, the DNA is TGTGCCAGCAGACGCCCAGCCACTGAAGCTTTCTTT. Translating it yields CASRRPATEAFF.

This clonotype was counted a few times. V gene TRBV3-1 combines with J gene TRBJ1-1; D call uncertain. CDR3 length: 14 amino acids. The ends were cut back, 2 bases at V and 1 base at J, with 8 bases in the middle. Germline V gene data show CDR1 as LGHDT and CDR2 as YNNKEL (reference sequence). The CDR3 sequence is CASSQTDRNTEAFF. Here the CDR3 DNA reads TGTGCCAGCAGCCAAACAGATAGGAACACTGAAGCTTTCTTT.

The chain links TRBV4-1 to TRBJ1-2, with a possible D match to TRBD1 (5 bases). V lost 7 bases to trimming and J lost 3 bases, with 21 bases between them. Germline CDR1 MGHRA, CDR2 YSYEKL. This CDR3 has 16 residues. This chain's CDR3 is CASNRRGQGVDYGYTF. In nucleotides, the CDR3 is TGCGCCAGCAACCGAAGAGGGCAGGGTGTTGACTATGGCTACACCTTC.

This clonotype was seen only once. This chain joins TRBV5-1 and TRBJ1-3, with 7 bases matching TRBD1. Germline V gene data show CDR1 as SGHRS and CDR2 as YFSETQ. The CDR3 runs 14 residues. V lost 4 bases, J lost 0 bases, and 1 base stayed unmatched. CDR3 nucleotides: TGCGCCAGCAGCGGGGACAGCTCTGGAAACACCATATATTTT. It encodes CASSGDSSGNTIYF.

This clonotype was counted between two and nine times. V gene TRBV9 combines with J gene TRBJ1-2; TRBD1 is a possible D gene (5 bases). The germline V gene encodes CDR1 SGDLS and CDR2 YYNGEE. The V gene lost 3 bases and the J gene lost 0 bases, with 12 bases spanning the gap. This CDR3 comprises 15 residues. The CDR3 sequence: CASSGRDPPNYGYTF. The CDR3 nucleotides read TGTGCCAGCAGCGGACGGGACCCCCCTAACTATGGCTACACCTTC.

The chain combines TRBV20-1 with TRBJ2-1; TRBD2 matches 7 bases. Germline loops: CDR1 DFQATT, CDR2 SNEGSKA (reference sequence). The CDR3 spans 15 residues. J was trimmed by 7 bases and V by 5 bases; bases with no gene match: 14. Here the CDR3 DNA reads TGCAGTGCTGAACGCGGGAGAGGTATTAGGAATGAGCAGTTCTTC. It encodes CSAERGRGIRNEQFF.

The rearrangement uses TRBV20-1 and TRBJ2-1; D perhaps matches TRBD2 (6 bases). Germline-derived CDR1 and CDR2 are DFQATT and SNEGSKA (reference sequence). The V end was cut by 3 bases, the J end by 0 bases, with 21 bases between. The CDR3 is 18 amino acids. The CDR3 DNA is TGCAGTGCTAGGAAAGGGCTAGCGCGCCGGAGCTCCTACAATGAGCAGTTCTTC. Its translation: CSARKGLARRSSYNEQFF.

The genes are TRBV3-1 and TRBJ2-1, with no clear D. CDR3 length equals 12 residues. Trimming removed 0 bases at V and 8 bases at J, with 5 bases between. Germline CDR1 and CDR2: LGHDT and YNNKEL (reference sequence). The CDR3 coding sequence is TGTGCCAGCAGCCAAGATCAATATGAGCAGTTCTTC. It is translated as CASSQDQYEQFF.

The chain uses TRBV6-5 and TRBJ1-2; D gene unclear. The germline gives CDR1 MNHEY, CDR2 SVGAGI. With 6 bases removed from V and 3 bases from J, the gap between germline ends came to 14 bases. This CDR3 is 14 amino acids long. This CDR3 reads CASSPPGPYYGYTF. CDR3 DNA sequence: TGTGCCAGCAGCCCTCCCGGGCCATACTATGGCTACACCTTC.